This T cell receptor beta chain emerged from a study of Tregs in tolerant kidney transplant recipients. General study results and limits: Validation in larger populations is needed because few patients were studied.

The assay was immunoSEQ multiplex PCR, and TCRdb's table has in-frame clones only and misses some. The sample has some 56,000 clones, 91% seen once. Germline CDR1 and CDR2: LGHNA and YNFKEQ. Losses at the gene ends were 5 bases for V and 7 bases for J; bases not matched to a gene: 9. The CDR3 spans 15 residues. Related graft donors supplied nonmyeloablative bone marrow transplants, and mixed chimerism was transient. A word on this clone: Its antigen is currently unknown.

The source material was CD8+ T cells from blood (PBMCs), sampled 24 months after the transplant. This rearrangement joins TRBV4-2 to TRBJ2-2; 8 bases agree with TRBD2. The TCR comes from a human patient who received a combined kidney and bone marrow transplant. The graft donor may account for some of the T cells. The CDR3 here is CASSAHSGMSGELFF. The CDR3 nucleotides are TGTGCCAGCAGCGCACATAGCGGGATGAGCGGGGAGCTGTTTTTT.